The 8 T cell receptor beta chains below come from one sample, sequenced in a study of glioma-infiltrating T cells. Amplification of TCR alpha and beta CDR3 regions from RNA used iRepertoire nested multiplex PCR. TCRdb independently ran MiXCR on the multiplex PCR reads; one entry per CDR3 protein. The sample yields about 380,000 distinct CDR3 sequences, more than 35% seen once. Sequenced material: glioma tissue, nonneoplastic brain tissue, or PBMCs (not recorded which). These receptors came from a human donor with low-grade glioma or glioblastoma, undergoing nonglioma brain surgery, or in good health (not recorded which).

This sequence joins TRBV6-6 and TRBJ2-1; D unresolved. Germline assignment: CDR1 MNHNY and CDR2 SVGAGI (reference sequence). With 2 bases removed from V and 0 bases from J, the gap between germline ends came to 14 bases. The CDR3 loop spans 17 amino acids. The CDR3 DNA follows: TGTGCCAGCAGTTACCACCTGACACCCCGCTCCTACAATGAGCAGTTCTTC. It encodes CASSYHLTPRSYNEQFF.

In regard to this clonotype: This sequence may be a read error, since a much larger clone differs from it by one base. V is TRBV6-1 and J is TRBJ2-5; D call uncertain. The germline CDR1 and CDR2 sequences are MNHNS and SASEGT. The CDR3 is made up of 12 amino acids. For the CDR3, the DNA is TGTGCCGGCAGTGAACAGCAAGAGACCCAGTACTTC. As protein: CAGSEQQETQYF.

This chain links TRBV6-1 with TRBJ2-1, with TRBD2 matching 13 bases. Germline lookup yields CDR1 MNHNS and CDR2 SASEGT. Trimming cost V 4 bases and J 8 bases; bases outside gene matches: 8. The CDR3 has 16 amino acids. The CDR3 sequence: CASSAWTSGRVYEQFF. CDR3 coding DNA: TGTGCCAGCAGTGCTTGGACTAGCGGGAGAGTGTATGAGCAGTTCTTC.

A note on this clonotype: A read error may account for a junction end that differs from germline. The CDR3 sequence: CSSRDRLAGGNEQFF. CDR3 sequence (DNA): TGCAGTTCTAGAGATCGACTAGCGGGAGGGAATGAGCAGTTCTTC. J is TRBJ2-1 and V is TRBV20-1; the match to TRBD2 covers 14 bases. The V gene's germline CDR1 is DFQATT and CDR2 SNEGSKA (reference sequence). CDR3 size: 15 residues.

J is TRBJ1-1 and V is TRBV18, with 8 positions matching TRBD1. The V and J ends lost 8 bases and 4 bases, in that order; junction bases with no gene match: 9. The CDR3 has 14 amino acids. Per the germline V gene, CDR1 is KGHSH and CDR2 is LQKENI. The CDR3 coding sequence is TGTGCCAGCGCGGTACAGGGGGGGAGCACTGAAGCTTTCTTT. Protein sequence: CASAVQGGSTEAFF.

The chain combines TRBV5-1 with TRBJ2-7; a weak D match, TRBD2 (5 bases). Germline lookup yields CDR1 SGHRS and CDR2 YFSETQ. Trimming cost V 9 bases and J 12 bases, with 22 bases left between them. This CDR3 is built from 12 residues. The DNA for the CDR3 is TGCGCCACCAAACTCGCCCGGGGAAGTCTGTACTTC. Its protein is CATKLARGSLYF.

This clonotype was recorded a few times. The genes are TRBV6-2 or TRBV6-3 and TRBJ2-1, with D perhaps TRBD2 (6 bases). With 7 bases removed from V and 6 bases from J, the gap between germline ends came to 25 bases. The CDR3 totals 17 residues. Per germline, CDR1 MNHEY and CDR2 SVGEGT. For the CDR3, the DNA is TGTGCCAGCAATACACCCGAAGCGGGCGCTTGGGTCAATGAGCAGTTCTTC. Translation gives CASNTPEAGAWVNEQFF.

At least ten counts were recorded for this clonotype. The J gene is TRBJ2-3, the V gene TRBV27; D call uncertain. Germline V lookup: CDR1 MNHEY, CDR2 SMNVEV (reference sequence). The CDR3 contains 15 residues. V lost 6 bases and J 0 bases, leaving 13 bases between the germline ends. CDR3 loop: CASSPRPGSTDTQYF. CDR3 DNA sequence: TGTGCCAGCAGCCCAAGGCCGGGTAGCACAGATACGCAGTATTTT.